A selection of T cell receptor beta chains follows, all from one sample in a study. TCRdb redid the calling of the RT-PCR reads with MiXCR, one entry per CDR3 protein. The table lists hundreds of thousands of distinct CDR3 sequences, 14% of them singletons. Input material: memory CD4+ T cells from blood. These receptors were taken from a female donor in good health, serving as a healthy control. Each CDR3 is given with its conserved first and last residue. Each record gives: V gene, J gene, D gene, clone size, CDR3 DNA, CDR3 protein. D genes are given only for firm matches. Part of the rows lack a size; the others show once, few, many or a class for expanded clones.

TRBV12-3/TRBV12-4	TRBJ2-7	NA	many	TGTGCCAGCAGTTTGGGCTACGAGCAGTACTTC	CASSLGYEQYF
TRBV7-2	TRBJ1-2	NA	NA	TGTGCCAGCAGCTTACAATTGCGTGGCTACACCTTC	CASSLQLRGYTF
TRBV5-5	TRBJ2-7	NA	few	TGTGCCAGCAGCTCCAGGGTTGAAGAGCAGTACTTC	CASSSRVEEQYF
TRBV7-9	TRBJ2-7	NA	NA	TGTGCCAGCAGCTTAAGGGCGGGGCGAGGCTTTAATTCCTACGAGCAGTACTTC	CASSLRAGRGFNSYEQYF
TRBV10-3	TRBJ2-1	TRBD2	few	TGTGCCATCAGTGAGAGATTAGCGGGAGATCCCGGGAGTGAGCAGTTCTTC	CAISERLAGDPGSEQFF
TRBV5-1	TRBJ2-5	NA	few	TGCGCCAGCAGCTTGGAACCTAGTCGGGGGGCAGTATTTGAAGAGACCCAGTACTTC	CASSLEPSRGAVFEETQYF
TRBV6-2/TRBV6-3	TRBJ2-7	TRBD1	NA	TGTGCCAGCAGTGCCCCGGGACAGAGCTCCTACGAGCAGTACTTC	CASSAPGQSSYEQYF
TRBV28	TRBJ1-3	NA	NA	TGTGCCAGCAGTTTATTGGAGCTAGGAAACACCATATATTTT	CASSLLELGNTIYF
TRBV7-9	TRBJ2-1	TRBD2	few	TGTGCCAGCACCCTGGGACTAGCGGGCGGCGCATCCTACAATGAGCAGTTCTTC	CASTLGLAGGASYNEQFF
TRBV20-1	TRBJ1-1	NA	few	TGCAGTGCTAGAGAACCGGGGATGAACACTGAAGCTTTCTTT	CSAREPGMNTEAFF
TRBV5-1	TRBJ2-5	TRBD2	NA	TGCGCCAGCAGCTTGGCCGTGACTAGCGGGGAGAGCGGGGAGACCCAGTACTTC	CASSLAVTSGESGETQYF
TRBV20-1	TRBJ2-7	NA	few	TGCAGTGCTAGAGGGGCCTGGGGCAGGGCGTCCTACGAGCAGTACTTC	CSARGAWGRASYEQYF
TRBV5-1	TRBJ2-7	NA	NA	TGCGCCAGCAGCTGGTCCGAAAGAGAGCAGTACTTC	CASSWSEREQYF
TRBV9	TRBJ2-2	NA	few	TGTGCCAGCGGTCGTCGGACGAACACCGGGGAGCTGTTTTTT	CASGRRTNTGELFF
TRBV7-2	TRBJ2-3	TRBD2	many	TGTGCCAGCAGCTTGCGACTAGCGGGACCAGATACGCAGTATTTT	CASSLRLAGPDTQYF
TRBV19	TRBJ2-7	TRBD2	NA	TGTGCCAGTGGAAGGCCCGGGCTAGCGGGAGTTGGTGAGCAGTACTTC	CASGRPGLAGVGEQYF
TRBV11-1	TRBJ2-5	TRBD2	few	TGTGCCAGCACCCGTGGGTTAGCGGGATTAGAAGAGACCCAGTACTTC	CASTRGLAGLEETQYF
TRBV5-1	TRBJ2-7	NA	many	TGCGCCAGCAGCCTCGACGACTACGAGCAGTACTTC	CASSLDDYEQYF
TRBV29-1	TRBJ2-3	NA	NA	TGCAGCGGAAGCGAAAGCACAGATACGCAGTATTTT	CSGSESTDTQYF
TRBV5-6	TRBJ1-1	TRBD1	many	TGTGCCAGCAGCTCTGGACAGGGGAAGGTGGGGACTGAAGCTTTCTTT	CASSSGQGKVGTEAFF
TRBV28	TRBJ2-7	NA	NA	TGTGCCAGCTACAATCGAGGACAGTCGGCCTACGAGCAGTACTTC	CASYNRGQSAYEQYF
TRBV27	TRBJ1-2	TRBD1	few	TGTGCCAGCAGTTCGCAAACAGGGGGCGTAATATATGGCTACACCTTC	CASSSQTGGVIYGYTF
TRBV6-1	TRBJ2-3	NA	few	TGTGCCAGCAGTGCGGGCTCAGCCAACACAGATACGCAGTATTTT	CASSAGSANTDTQYF
TRBV19	TRBJ2-2	NA	NA	TGTGCCAGTAGTAGGGGGGATGACACCGGGGAGCTGTTTTTT	CASSRGDDTGELFF
TRBV2	TRBJ2-3	NA	NA	TGTGCCAGCAGTGAAAGGGTTACCACAGATACGCAGTATTTT	CASSERVTTDTQYF
TRBV24-1	TRBJ1-1	TRBD1	NA	TGTGCCACCAGTGACTCTAGGACAGGGTCGTGGTCGGCTGAAGCTTTCTTT	CATSDSRTGSWSAEAFF
TRBV5-5	TRBJ2-5	NA	many	TGTGCCAGCAGCGTGGGACAATACCGAGAGACCCAGTACTTC	CASSVGQYRETQYF
TRBV6-6	TRBJ2-7	TRBD2	NA	TGTGCCAGCAGTTACACGAGGGAGGGCGAGCAGTACTTC	CASSYTREGEQYF
TRBV20-1	TRBJ1-2	NA	NA	TGCAGTGCCGCCCCGGGACGCCACGCTAACTATGGCTACACCTTC	CSAAPGRHANYGYTF
TRBV5-1	TRBJ1-1	NA	few	TGCGCCAGCAGCTCCCACCGGGAAATCACTGAAGCTTTCTTT	CASSSHREITEAFF
TRBV7-2	TRBJ2-5	NA	NA	TGTGCCAGCAGCTTGAGGGTCTCGAGGGAGACCCAGTACTTC	CASSLRVSRETQYF
TRBV28	TRBJ2-1	NA	NA	TGTGCCAGCAGATATCCGGCGGGGACGGGGTCCTACAATGAGCAGTTCTTC	CASRYPAGTGSYNEQFF
TRBV9	TRBJ1-1	NA	many	TGTGCCAGCAGCGTAGTAGGTGTAGGCACTGAAGCTTTCTTT	CASSVVGVGTEAFF
TRBV7-8	TRBJ2-1	TRBD2	few	TGTGCCAGCAGCACCTCTGGCGGGAGGGGTTACAATGAGCAGTTCTTC	CASSTSGGRGYNEQFF
TRBV4-3	TRBJ1-1	NA	many	TGCGCCAGCAGCCAGGAGACTCGGCAGACTGAAGCTTTCTTT	CASSQETRQTEAFF
TRBV12-3/TRBV12-4	TRBJ1-1	TRBD1	many	TGTGCCAGCGGTCGGACAGGGAAGAACACTGAAGCTTTCTTT	CASGRTGKNTEAFF
TRBV20-1	TRBJ1-5	NA	many	TGCAGTGCTGCCCCGGGCGGCCCTAGCAATCAGCCCCAGCATTTT	CSAAPGGPSNQPQHF
TRBV29-1	TRBJ2-5	NA	many	TGCAGCGTAGGAGTAAACCAAGAGACCCAGTACTTC	CSVGVNQETQYF
TRBV20-1	TRBJ1-4	NA	once	TGCAGTGCTAGCACGGGGGAGGAAAAACTGTTTTTT	CSASTGEEKLFF
TRBV7-2	TRBJ2-1	NA	NA	TGTGCCAGCAGCTTAGGGACGGACGGCAGGGAGCAGTTCTTC	CASSLGTDGREQFF
TRBV14	TRBJ2-3	TRBD2	NA	TGTGCCAGCAGCCAGGGGAAGTCGGCACTAGCGGGAGAGACAGATACGCAGTATTTT	CASSQGKSALAGETDTQYF